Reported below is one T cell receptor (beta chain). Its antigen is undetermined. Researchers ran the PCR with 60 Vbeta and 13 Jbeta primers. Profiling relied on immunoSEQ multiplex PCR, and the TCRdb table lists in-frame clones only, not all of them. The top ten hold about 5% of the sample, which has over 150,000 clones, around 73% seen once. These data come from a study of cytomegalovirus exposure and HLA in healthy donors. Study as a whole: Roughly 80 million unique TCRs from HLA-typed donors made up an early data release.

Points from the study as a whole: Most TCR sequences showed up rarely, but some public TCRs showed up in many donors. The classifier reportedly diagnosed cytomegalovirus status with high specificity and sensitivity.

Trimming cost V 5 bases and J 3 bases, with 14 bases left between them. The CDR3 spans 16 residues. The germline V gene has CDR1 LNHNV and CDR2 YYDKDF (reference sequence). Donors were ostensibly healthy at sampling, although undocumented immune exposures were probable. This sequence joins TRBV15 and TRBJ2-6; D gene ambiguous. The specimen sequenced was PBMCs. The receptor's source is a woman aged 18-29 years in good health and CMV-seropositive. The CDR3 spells CATSFTDERGANVLTF. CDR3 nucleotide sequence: TGTGCCACCAGCTTTACCGACGAGCGTGGGGCCAACGTCCTGACTTTC.